The rows below give T cell receptor beta chains drawn from one sample of a study of blood T cell repertoires in COVID-19. Sequenced by immunoSEQ multiplex PCR; TCRdb stores in-frame clones only, minus some. The sample has 140,000 or so clones; approximately 80% are singletons. Sequencing used peripheral blood. All receptors come from a woman in her sixties or seventies with acute or convalescent COVID-19. The CDR3 runs from the conserved cysteine through the conserved F or W. The D gene is left open where the match is weak. Rows may omit the clone size; those that give it use once, few, many or a size class.

CDR3 DNA	CDR3 protein	J gene	V gene	clone size	D gene
TGTGCCAGCTCCGAGGGATATGGCTACACCTTC	CASSEGYGYTF	TRBJ1-2	TRBV27	.	.
TGTGCCAGCAGCATCCAGAATACGCAGTATTTT	CASSIQNTQYF	TRBJ2-3	TRBV12-3/TRBV12-4	.	.
TGTGCCAGCAGCCATTCTCGGGCAGATACGCAGTATTTT	CASSHSRADTQYF	TRBJ2-3	TRBV3-1/TRBV3-2	.	.
TGTGCCAGCAGCTTAGGAGCGGGAGGTTACTACGAGCAGTACTTC	CASSLGAGGYYEQYF	TRBJ2-7	TRBV11-2	.	TRBD2
TGTGCCAGCAGCACGCGTCCCGGGACAGGGAGCGCTAACACCGGGGAGCTGTTTTTT	CASSTRPGTGSANTGELFF	TRBJ2-2	TRBV7-8	.	TRBD1
TGCAGTGCCCTCGGACTGTGGGTAGCTTTCTTT	CSALGLWVAFF	TRBJ1-1	TRBV20-1	once	.
TGTGCCAGCACCACGAACAGGGCCAAAGAGACCCAGTACTTC	CASTTNRAKETQYF	TRBJ2-5	TRBV7-8	.	.
TGTGCCACCCGGATTCGACAGAATAATTCACCCCTCCACTTT	CATRIRQNNSPLHF	TRBJ1-6	TRBV27	.	.
TGCGCCAGCAGCGACTTGGACGAGCAGTACTTC	CASSDLDEQYF	TRBJ2-7	TRBV5-1	.	.
TGTGCCAGCAGCGTCGGCAGGGATGATTCACCCCTCCACTTT	CASSVGRDDSPLHF	TRBJ1-6	TRBV9	.	.
TGTGCCAGCAGTCCCTTGGTGCCTAATTTTAGCGGAAACTACGAGCAGTACTTC	CASSPLVPNFSGNYEQYF	TRBJ2-7	TRBV6-6	once	.
TGTGCCAGCAGCCCCGTGGGGACAGGGAGGCCCCAGCATTTT	CASSPVGTGRPQHF	TRBJ1-5	TRBV28	.	TRBD1